This paragraph reports one T cell receptor beta chain. The authors carried out high-throughput sequencing of TCR beta. They applied it to CD8+ and CD4+ T cells obtained from blood. This entry comes from a study of CD8 T cells in Susac syndrome. This CDR3 is built from 14 residues. The germline V gene encodes CDR1 DFQATT and CDR2 SNEGSKA (reference sequence). Trimming stripped 0 bases from V and 8 bases from J, with 16 bases between. RNA amounts of roughly 0.5 to 1 ug underwent reverse transcription with random hexamers. The authors amplified TCR beta CDR3 across 54 Vbeta and 13 Jbeta using immunoSEQ multiplex PCR. TCRdb re-called the immunoSEQ multiplex PCR reads through MiXCR, storing one row per CDR3 protein. The sample lists fewer than 150,000 distinct CDR3 sequences; around 94% were seen once.

The source is a human donor in good health. The material sequenced was CD8+ T cells from PBMCs. This chain joins TRBV20-1 and TRBJ1-2, with D maybe TRBD1 (5 bases). CDR3: CSAREWGREEGYTF. As DNA, the CDR3 is TGCAGTGCTAGAGAATGGGGCAGGGAAGAAGGCTACACCTTC.